Reported below is one T cell receptor beta chain. Original data processing: Estimated nucleated cell counts came from reference gene primer amplification. Here immunoSEQ multiplex PCR was the method, and the copy in TCRdb shows in-frame clones only, minus some. Clone size and the V and J calls come from that table; the DNA yielded D and trimming. The sample consists of around 300,000 clones, approximately 88% of them appearing once. Looked up from germline, CDR1 is PRHDT and CDR2 is FYEKMQ (reference sequence). The V and J ends lost 6 bases and 2 bases, in that order; junction bases with no gene match: 5. The CDR3 sequence is 15 residues long. These data come from a study of blood T cell repertoires in COVID-19. Across the study: Acute-phase and convalescent COVID-19 samples originated in the United States, Italy and Spain. T cells, B-cell-depleted T cells, or PBMCs provided the cDNA or gDNA that served as material.

The source is a middle-aged woman who had recovered from COVID-19. The chain combines TRBV13 with TRBJ2-1, with TRBD1 matching over 9 bases. Sequenced: peripheral blood. The chain's CDR3 is CASRDRGRAYNEQFF. CDR3 nucleotide sequence: TGTGCCAGCAGGGACAGGGGACGGGCCTACAATGAGCAGTTCTTC.